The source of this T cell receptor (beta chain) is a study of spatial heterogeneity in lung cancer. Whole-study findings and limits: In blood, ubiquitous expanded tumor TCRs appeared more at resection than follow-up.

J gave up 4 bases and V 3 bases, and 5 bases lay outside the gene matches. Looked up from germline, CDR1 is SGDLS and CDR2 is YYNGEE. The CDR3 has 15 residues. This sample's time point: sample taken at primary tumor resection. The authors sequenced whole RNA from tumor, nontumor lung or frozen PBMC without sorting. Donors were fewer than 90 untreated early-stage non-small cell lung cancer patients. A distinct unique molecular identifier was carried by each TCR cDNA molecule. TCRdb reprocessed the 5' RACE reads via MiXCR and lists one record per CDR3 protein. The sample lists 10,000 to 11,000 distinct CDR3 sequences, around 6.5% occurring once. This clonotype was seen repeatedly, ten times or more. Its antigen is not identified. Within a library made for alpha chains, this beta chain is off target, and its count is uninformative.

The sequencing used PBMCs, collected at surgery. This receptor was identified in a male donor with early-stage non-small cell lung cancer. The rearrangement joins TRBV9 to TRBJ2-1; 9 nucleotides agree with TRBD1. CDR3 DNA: TGTGCCAGCAGCGGGGGACAGGGACTTTACAATGAGCAGTTCTTC. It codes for CASSGGQGLYNEQFF.